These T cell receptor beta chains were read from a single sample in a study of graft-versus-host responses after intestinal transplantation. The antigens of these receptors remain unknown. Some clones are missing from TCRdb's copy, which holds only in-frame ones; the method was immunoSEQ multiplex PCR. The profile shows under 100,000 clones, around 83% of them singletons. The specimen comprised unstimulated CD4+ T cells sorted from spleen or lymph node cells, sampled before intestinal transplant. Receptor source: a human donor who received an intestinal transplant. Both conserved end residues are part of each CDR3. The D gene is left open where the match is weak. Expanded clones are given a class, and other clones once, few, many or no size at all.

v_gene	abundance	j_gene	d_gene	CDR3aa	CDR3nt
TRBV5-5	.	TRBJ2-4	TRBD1	CASSDLGQGGRNIQYF	TGTGCCAGCAGCGACCTAGGACAGGGTGGAAGAAACATTCAGTACTTC
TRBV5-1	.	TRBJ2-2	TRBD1	CASSPTGATGELFF	TGCGCCAGCAGCCCGACAGGGGCCACCGGGGAGCTGTTTTTT
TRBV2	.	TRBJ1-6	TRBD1	CASNPQGVLNSPLHF	TGTGCCAGCAACCCACAGGGGGTCTTAAATTCACCCCTCCACTTT
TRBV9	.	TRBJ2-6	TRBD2	CASSPRGGSGANVLTF	TGTGCCAGCAGCCCACGGGGGGGGTCTGGGGCCAACGTCCTGACTTTC
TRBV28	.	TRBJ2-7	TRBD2	CASSRTLAGYEQYF	TGTGCCAGCAGCCGTACACTAGCGGGCTACGAGCAGTACTTC
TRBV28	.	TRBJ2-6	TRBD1	CASTDRGGGANVLTF	TGTGCCAGCACGGACAGGGGTGGTGGGGCCAACGTCCTGACTTTC
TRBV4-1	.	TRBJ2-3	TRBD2	CASSQSPSGGLISTDTQYF	TGCGCCAGCAGCCAGTCGCCCAGCGGGGGCCTTATATCCACAGATACGCAGTATTTT
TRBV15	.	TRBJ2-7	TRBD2	CATSRERGGGYEQYF	TGTGCCACCAGCAGAGAAAGAGGCGGGGGCTACGAGCAGTACTTC
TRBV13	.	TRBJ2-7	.	CASSSIGGSEQYF	TGTGCCAGCAGCTCCATAGGGGGAAGCGAGCAGTACTTC
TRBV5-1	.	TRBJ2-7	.	CASSLEPGREQYF	TGCGCCAGCAGCTTGGAGCCTGGGAGGGAGCAGTACTTC
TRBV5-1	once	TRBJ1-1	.	CASSLRGFEAFF	TGCGCCAGCAGCTTGCGGGGTTTTGAAGCTTTCTTT
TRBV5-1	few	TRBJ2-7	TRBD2	CASSPDPSGPYEQYF	TGCGCCAGCAGCCCGGACCCTAGCGGGCCCTACGAGCAGTACTTC
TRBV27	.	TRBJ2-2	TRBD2	CASSYGLGKNTGELFF	TGTGCCAGCAGCTATGGACTAGGGAAGAACACCGGGGAGCTGTTTTTT
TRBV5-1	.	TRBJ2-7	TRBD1	CASSLATGDYEQYF	TGCGCCAGCAGCTTGGCAACAGGGGACTACGAGCAGTACTTC
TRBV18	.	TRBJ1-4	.	CASSPQGSSYEKLFF	TGTGCCAGCTCACCTCAGGGGTCCTCGTATGAAAAACTGTTTTTT
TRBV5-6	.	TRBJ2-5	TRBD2	CASSWRTSGRIEQETQYF	TGTGCCAGCAGCTGGAGGACTAGCGGGAGGATCGAGCAAGAGACCCAGTACTTC
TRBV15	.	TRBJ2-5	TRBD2	CATSGPGLEVETQYF	TGTGCCACCAGCGGGCCGGGACTAGAGGTCGAGACCCAGTACTTC
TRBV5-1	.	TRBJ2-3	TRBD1	CASSTGTVFSSTDTQYF	TGCGCCAGCAGCACAGGGACAGTTTTTAGTAGCACAGATACGCAGTATTTT
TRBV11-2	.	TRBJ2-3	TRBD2	CASSPLSGRSTDTQYF	TGTGCCAGCAGCCCCCTGAGCGGGAGGAGCACAGATACGCAGTATTTT
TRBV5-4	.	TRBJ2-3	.	CASSLTRGTDTQYF	TGTGCCAGCAGCCTAACTAGGGGCACAGATACGCAGTATTTT
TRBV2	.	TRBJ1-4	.	CASRYQGEKLFF	TGTGCCAGCAGATACCAGGGTGAAAAACTGTTTTTT
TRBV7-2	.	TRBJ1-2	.	CASSLVLFYGYTF	TGTGCCAGCAGCTTAGTCCTATTCTATGGCTACACCTTC
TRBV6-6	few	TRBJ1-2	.	CASSRAGAYGYTF	TGTGCCAGCAGCAGAGCAGGGGCCTATGGCTACACCTTC
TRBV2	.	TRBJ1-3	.	CASSEQFSSGNTIYF	TGTGCCAGCAGTGAACAGTTTTCCTCTGGAAACACCATATATTTT
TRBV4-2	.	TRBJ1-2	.	CASSPARSWVYGYTF	TGTGCCAGCAGCCCCGCGAGGTCTTGGGTTTATGGCTACACCTTC
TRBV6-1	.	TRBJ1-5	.	CASGFEAALEHF	TGTGCCAGCGGATTCGAGGCAGCTTTGGAACATTTT
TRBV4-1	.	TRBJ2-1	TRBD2	CASSGGLAGGNEQFF	TGCGCCAGCAGCGGGGGACTAGCGGGAGGAAATGAGCAGTTCTTC
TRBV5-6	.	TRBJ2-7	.	CASSLRGNVEQYF	TGTGCCAGCAGCTTGCGGGGGAATGTCGAGCAGTACTTC
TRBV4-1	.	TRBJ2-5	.	CASSQGALAPQETQYF	TGCGCCAGCAGCCAAGGGGCTCTAGCGCCTCAAGAGACCCAGTACTTC
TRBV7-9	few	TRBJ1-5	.	CASSLSFGYQPQHF	TGTGCCAGCAGCTTATCGTTCGGGTATCAGCCCCAGCATTTT
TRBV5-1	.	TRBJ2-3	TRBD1	CASSLEQGGTDTQYF	TGCGCCAGCAGCTTGGAACAGGGGGGCACAGATACGCAGTATTTT
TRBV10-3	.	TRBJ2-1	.	CAISESGTRSYNEQFF	TGTGCCATCAGTGAGTCCGGGACAAGATCCTACAATGAGCAGTTCTTC
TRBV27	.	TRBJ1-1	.	CASSLWGRDTEAFF	TGTGCCAGCAGTTTATGGGGCCGGGACACTGAAGCTTTCTTT
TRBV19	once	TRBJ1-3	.	CASDRGGKGNTIYF	TGTGCCAGCGACCGCGGGGGCAAGGGAAACACCATATATTTT
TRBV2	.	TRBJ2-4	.	CASSDRDTIQYF	TGTGCCAGCAGTGACCGGGATACCATTCAGTACTTC
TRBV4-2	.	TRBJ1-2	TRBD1	CASSQGTGGYGYTF	TGTGCCAGCAGCCAAGGGACAGGGGGCTATGGCTACACCTTC
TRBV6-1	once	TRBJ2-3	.	CASSVHTTDTQYF	TGTGCCAGCAGTGTTCACACCACAGATACGCAGTATTTT
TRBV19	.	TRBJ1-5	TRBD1	CASSPRDRGGQPQHF	TGTGCCAGTAGTCCCCGGGACAGGGGTGGTCAGCCCCAGCATTTT
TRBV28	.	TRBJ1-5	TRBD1	CASAVNGQGNQPQHF	TGTGCCAGCGCAGTAAACGGACAGGGGAATCAGCCCCAGCATTTT
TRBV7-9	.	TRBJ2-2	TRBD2	CASSSGTSGGNTGELFF	TGTGCCAGCAGCTCAGGGACTAGCGGGGGGAACACCGGGGAGCTGTTTTTT
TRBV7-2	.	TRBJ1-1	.	CASRRGGAREAFF	TGTGCCAGCAGGAGGGGGGGGGCTCGAGAAGCTTTCTTT
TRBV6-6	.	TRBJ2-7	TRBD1	CASSKQGSYEQYF	TGTGCCAGCAGCAAACAGGGGTCCTACGAGCAGTACTTC
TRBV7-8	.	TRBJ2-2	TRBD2	CASSLVPSGSSNTGELFF	TGTGCCAGCAGCTTAGTGCCTAGCGGGAGTAGTAACACCGGGGAGCTGTTTTTT
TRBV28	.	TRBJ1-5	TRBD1	CASSTGQGTAQPQHF	TGTGCCAGCAGCACCGGACAGGGGACAGCTCAGCCCCAGCATTTT